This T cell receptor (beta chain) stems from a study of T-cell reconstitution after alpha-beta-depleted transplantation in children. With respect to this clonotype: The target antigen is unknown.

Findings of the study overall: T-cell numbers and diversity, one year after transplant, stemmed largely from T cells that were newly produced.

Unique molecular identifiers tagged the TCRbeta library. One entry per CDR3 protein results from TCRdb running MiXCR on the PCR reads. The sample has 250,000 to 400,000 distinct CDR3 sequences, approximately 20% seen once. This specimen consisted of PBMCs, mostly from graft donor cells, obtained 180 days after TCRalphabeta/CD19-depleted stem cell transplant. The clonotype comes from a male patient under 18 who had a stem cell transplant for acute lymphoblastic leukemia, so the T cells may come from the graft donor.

Written as DNA, the CDR3 is TGTGCCAGCAGCTTTTCGCCGGGACTAGGTCCCTACAATGAGCAGTTCTTC. Translation gives CASSFSPGLGPYNEQFF. The chain combines TRBV7-3 with TRBJ2-1; 8 bases are a match to TRBD2. The germline CDR1 and CDR2 sequences are SGHTA and FQGTGA. The CDR3 runs 17 residues. J lost 2 bases, V lost 3 bases, and 9 bases had no gene match.